This T cell receptor (beta chain) derives from a study of long-term antiretroviral therapy in people with HIV. In the study overall: The oldest specimens predate the 2015 immediate-ART recommendation by about a decade. Study-level results: Controls had broader CDR3 length ranges than HIV repertoires did. Pre-ART clonal expansions dominated every time point's repertoire.

Runs used v3.0 of the immunoSEQ assay and were done at survey level. TCRdb keeps only in-frame clones here, not all; method: immunoSEQ multiplex PCR. The sample yields 25,000 to 40,000 clones, 95% to 98% seen once. With regard to this clone: The antigen is not known.

Each contributor possessed a minimum of one pre-ART and a minimum of two post-ART PBMC samples. Sequenced here: unsorted PBMCs, sampled 7.6 years after starting antiretroviral therapy. The sequence was obtained from a man aged 30 to 39 with HIV.

The CDR3 loop reads CASSQTETQYF. DNA of the CDR3: TGTGCCAGCAGCCAAACAGAGACCCAGTACTTC. The rearrangement uses TRBV11-2 and TRBJ2-5; D not certain. Trimming shortened V by 5 bases and J by 4 bases, and 5 bases separated the two germline ends. The V gene's germline CDR1 is SGHAT and CDR2 FQNNGV. CDR3 length: 11 residues. The entire variable domain, with the rest obtained from reference TRBV11-2 and TRBJ2-5, is as follows: EAGVAQSPRYKIIEKRQSVAFWCNPISGHATLYWYQQILGQGPKLLIQFQNNGVVDDSQLPKDRFSAERLKGVDSTLKIQPAKLEDSAVYLCASSQTETQYFGPGTRLLVL.